This is a list of T cell receptor beta chains from one sample in a study of cytomegalovirus exposure and HLA in healthy donors. Clones were read by immunoSEQ multiplex PCR, and TCRdb kept only the in-frame ones, dropping some. This table holds roughly 100,000 clones, around four fifths found once. The sample comprised PBMCs. The receptors stem from a middle-aged woman in good health and CMV-seropositive. The CDR3 runs from the conserved cysteine through the conserved F or W. D genes are given only for firm matches. A row's size may be missing; if present it is once, few, many or a size class.

TRBV7-9,NA,NA,TRBJ1-1,TGTTCCAGCAGCTTATTCGGACAGCGAAACACTGAAGCTTTCTTT,CSSSLFGQRNTEAFF
TRBV5-1,NA,NA,TRBJ2-7,TGCGCCAGCAGCCACCAGGGCAACCTCATATACGAGCAGTACTTC,CASSHQGNLIYEQYF
TRBV27,NA,TRBD1,TRBJ2-1,TGTGCCAGCAGTCTCCTTGGGACAGGGCCCAATGAGCAGTTCTTC,CASSLLGTGPNEQFF
TRBV4-1,few,NA,TRBJ2-1,TGTGCCAGCAGCCAGGGACTGAATTCCTACAATGAGCAGTTCTTC,CASSQGLNSYNEQFF
TRBV7-9,once,NA,TRBJ1-2,TGTGCCAGCAGCTTAGGGGCCGGGGGCTATGGCTACACCTTC,CASSLGAGGYGYTF
TRBV7-9,NA,NA,TRBJ2-7,TGTGCCAGCAGCTTAGACGGGTGGGTAAGCGACGAGCAGTACTTC,CASSLDGWVSDEQYF
TRBV18,NA,NA,TRBJ2-6,TGTGCCAGCTCAGCGGGACAGCCCAACTCTGGGGCCAACGTCCTGACTTTC,CASSAGQPNSGANVLTF
TRBV5-1,NA,NA,TRBJ2-3,TGCGCCAGCGCCGATGGGGCCACAGATACGCAGTATTTT,CASADGATDTQYF
TRBV7-9,NA,NA,TRBJ1-4,TGTGCCAGCAGCTTAAACAGTGCAACTAATGAAAAACTGTTTTTT,CASSLNSATNEKLFF
TRBV4-2,NA,TRBD1,TRBJ1-1,TGTGCCAGCAGCCAAGCATCGACAGGGTTCATTGAAGCTTTCTTT,CASSQASTGFIEAFF
TRBV5-1,NA,TRBD1,TRBJ2-1,TGCGCCAGCAGCATCCCCACCGGGACAGTCGGATACAATGAGCAGTTCTTC,CASSIPTGTVGYNEQFF
TRBV29-1,few,NA,TRBJ2-1,TGCAGCGTTGTACGGGGTGATGAGCAGTTCTTC,CSVVRGDEQFF
TRBV7-9,NA,NA,TRBJ2-7,TGTGCCAGCAGCTTCTTTGACGAGCAGTACTTC,CASSFFDEQYF
TRBV19,NA,TRBD1,TRBJ2-4,TGTGCCAGTAGTACCCTGACAGGGATGTTAAAAAAGGGCATTCAGTACTTC,CASSTLTGMLKKGIQYF
TRBV13,NA,TRBD1,TRBJ2-3,TGTGCCAGCAGCTTTACAGGGGGCAACACAGATACGCAGTATTTT,CASSFTGGNTDTQYF
TRBV5-4,once,TRBD2,TRBJ2-7,TGTGCCAGCAGCTTGGGATTGGTAGCGGGAGGGCCGGACTACGAGCAGTACTTC,CASSLGLVAGGPDYEQYF
TRBV7-8,NA,NA,TRBJ1-4,TGTGCCAGCAGTGTGGGGCCAACTAATGAAAAACTGTTTTTT,CASSVGPTNEKLFF
TRBV6-1,NA,TRBD1,TRBJ1-4,TGTGCCAGCAGCCAACAGGGGGCAAGTGAAAAACTGTTTTTT,CASSQQGASEKLFF
TRBV27,NA,TRBD1,TRBJ1-2,TGTGCCAGCAGTTTATACGGGACAGATGACTATGGCTACACCTTC,CASSLYGTDDYGYTF
TRBV15,NA,TRBD1,TRBJ2-5,TGTGCCACCAGCAGAGATTTGGGACAGGGGGCGCGTGGGGAGACCCAGTACTTC,CATSRDLGQGARGETQYF
TRBV5-6,NA,NA,TRBJ2-5,TGTGCCAGCAGCTTGGAGGAGGGGCGCCTGATAACCCAGTACTTC,CASSLEEGRLITQYF
TRBV27,NA,TRBD2,TRBJ2-1,TGTGCCAGCAGATTGGGACTAGCGGGGGTGAACGCCTACAATGAGCAGTTCTTC,CASRLGLAGVNAYNEQFF
TRBV2,NA,TRBD1,TRBJ2-2,TGTGCCAGCAGGGGTTATACCGGGACAGGGGGACGATACACCGGGGAGCTGTTTTTT,CASRGYTGTGGRYTGELFF
TRBV28,NA,TRBD1,TRBJ2-7,TGTGCCAGCAGCAGGGATAGGACAGGGTTTACCTACGAGCAGTACTTC,CASSRDRTGFTYEQYF
TRBV4-1,NA,TRBD1,TRBJ1-2,TGCGCCAGCAGCCAGGGGACAGGGAGTTATGGCTACACCTTC,CASSQGTGSYGYTF
TRBV7-9,NA,NA,TRBJ2-5,TGTGCCACCACCCGGGGAGAGACCCAGTACTTC,CATTRGETQYF
TRBV7-9,NA,TRBD2,TRBJ2-5,TGTGCCAGCAGCAGACTAGCGGGAGGGGGGGAGACCCAGTACTTC,CASSRLAGGGETQYF
TRBV19,NA,NA,TRBJ1-2,TGTGCCAGTAGTATGGCCCTCTCTAACTATGGCTACACCTTC,CASSMALSNYGYTF
TRBV14,NA,NA,TRBJ1-4,TGTGCCAGCAGCCAACGGCAGGGCAGGGAAAAACTGTTTTTT,CASSQRQGREKLFF
TRBV7-8,NA,TRBD2,TRBJ2-1,TGTGCCAGCAGCTTCAGCGGGAGTTCCTACAATGAGCAGTTCTTC,CASSFSGSSYNEQFF
TRBV19,NA,NA,TRBJ2-1,TGTGCCAGTAGTTCGGTAACAGACTACAATGAGCAGTTCTTC,CASSSVTDYNEQFF
TRBV5-4,NA,NA,TRBJ2-7,TGTGCCAGCAGTTTCAGGGGCTACGAGCAGTACTTC,CASSFRGYEQYF
TRBV5-1,once,TRBD2,TRBJ2-5,TGCGCCAGCAGCTTTGGGGGCCGACTAGCGGAAGAGACCCAGTACTTC,CASSFGGRLAEETQYF
TRBV19,NA,NA,TRBJ1-5,TGTGCCAGTAGTACCACCCTCGATACAGGGTCCTTGCAGCCCCAGCATTTT,CASSTTLDTGSLQPQHF
TRBV5-4,NA,NA,TRBJ2-1,TGTGCCAGCAGCTTGTCTAGCTCCTACAATGAGCAGTTCTTC,CASSLSSSYNEQFF
TRBV11-2,NA,TRBD2,TRBJ2-1,TGTGCCAGCAGCTTAGGCGGGAGTTCCTACAATGAGCAGTTCTTC,CASSLGGSSYNEQFF
TRBV5-6,NA,TRBD1,TRBJ1-1,TGTGCCAGCAGTCTCTTAAGAGGTTGGAAGGGGGCGCCCACTGAAGCTTTCTTT,CASSLLRGWKGAPTEAFF
TRBV9,NA,TRBD1,TRBJ1-5,TGTGCCAGCAGCCCTGGACAGGGGGCAACTCAGCCCCAGCATTTT,CASSPGQGATQPQHF
TRBV4-3,once,TRBD1,TRBJ1-1,TGCGCCAGCAGCCAAGAGACAGGGGTTATCACTGAAGCTTTCTTT,CASSQETGVITEAFF
TRBV7-3,NA,NA,TRBJ1-1,TGTGCCAGCAGCTTAGCTTCGACTAACACTGAAGCTTTCTTT,CASSLASTNTEAFF
TRBV10-1,NA,TRBD2,TRBJ2-2,TGCGCCAGCAGTGAGTCGACTAGCGGGGGGGCAATGGCCGGGGAGCTGTTTTTT,CASSESTSGGAMAGELFF
TRBV18,NA,TRBD2,TRBJ2-7,TGTGCCAGCTCACCACGTGGTGCGAGCGGGAGATCCTACGAGCAGTACTTC,CASSPRGASGRSYEQYF
TRBV5-4,NA,NA,TRBJ1-5,TGTGCCAGCACCGTGAATCAGCCCCAGCATTTT,CASTVNQPQHF
TRBV11-3,NA,NA,TRBJ2-1,TGTGCCAGCAGCCCGACCCGGGTCTTCAATGAGCAGTTCTTC,CASSPTRVFNEQFF
TRBV10-2,NA,TRBD2,TRBJ2-1,TGCGCCAGCGAAGCGGGAGGCTACAATGAGCAGTTCTTC,CASEAGGYNEQFF
TRBV20-1,NA,NA,TRBJ1-2,TGCAGCGGAAGCGGGGACTATGGCTACACCTTC,CSGSGDYGYTF
TRBV6-1,few,TRBD2,TRBJ2-7,TGTGCCAGCAGTGAATCAAGCGGGAGGGAGGGTTACGAGCAGTACTTC,CASSESSGREGYEQYF
TRBV5-1,few,TRBD2,TRBJ2-1,TGCGCCAGCAGCGGGGGGGGGTATGAGCAGTTCTTC,CASSGGGYEQFF
TRBV6-6,NA,NA,TRBJ1-4,TGTGCCAGCAGTAGAGGGACTCCAAATGAAAAACTGTTTTTT,CASSRGTPNEKLFF
TRBV7-2,NA,NA,TRBJ2-7,TGTGCCAGCAGCCCCCCCGGGGGGCAATACGAGCAGTACTTC,CASSPPGGQYEQYF